This TCR beta chain was obtained from a study of blood T cells in healthy people across ages. Overall study results and limits: Fewer expanded clones and more diversity marked long-lived versus aged donors. TCR beta diversity per million T cells fell roughly linearly with age.

Germline V CDR1 and CDR2: LGHNT, FRNRAP. This CDR3 is 14 amino acids long. Between the trimmed V and J ends, which lost 7 bases and 11 bases, there was a span of 21 bases. A sample-barcoded 5' primer and a J-beta primer mix were used in a second PCR of roughly 6 to 11 cycles. TCRdb independently ran MiXCR on the 5' RACE reads; one entry per CDR3 protein. The repertoire holds approximately 730,000 distinct CDR3 sequences, with roughly 53% as singletons. A word on this clonotype: Its antigen is currently unknown. A read error may explain this, as a much larger clone is one base away.

The sequence derives from a man aged 80 or over in good health. This chain joins TRBV12-5 and TRBJ2-1; the D gene is possibly TRBD1 (6 bases). Sequencing was done on a sample of blood. CDR3 in amino acids: CASDTTGLRGKQFF. CDR3 DNA sequence: TGTGCTAGTGACACGACAGGTCTTAGAGGTAAGCAGTTCTTC.